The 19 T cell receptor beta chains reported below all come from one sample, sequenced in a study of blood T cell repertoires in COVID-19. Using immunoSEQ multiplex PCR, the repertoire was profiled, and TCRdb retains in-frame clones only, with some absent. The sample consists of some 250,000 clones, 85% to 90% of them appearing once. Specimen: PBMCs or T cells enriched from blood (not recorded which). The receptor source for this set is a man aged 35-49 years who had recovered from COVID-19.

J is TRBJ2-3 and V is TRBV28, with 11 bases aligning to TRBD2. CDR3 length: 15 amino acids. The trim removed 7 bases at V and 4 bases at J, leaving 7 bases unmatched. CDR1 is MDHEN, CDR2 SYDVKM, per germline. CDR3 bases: TGTGCCAGCATACAACTAGCGGGAGTTGCAGATACGCAGTATTTT. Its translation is CASIQLAGVADTQYF. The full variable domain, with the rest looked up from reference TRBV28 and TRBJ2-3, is DVKVTQSSRYLVKRTGEKVFLECVQDMDHENMFWYRQDPGLGLRLIYFSYDVKMKEKGDIPEGYSVSREKKERFSLILESASTNQTSMYLCASIQLAGVADTQYFGPGTRLTVL.

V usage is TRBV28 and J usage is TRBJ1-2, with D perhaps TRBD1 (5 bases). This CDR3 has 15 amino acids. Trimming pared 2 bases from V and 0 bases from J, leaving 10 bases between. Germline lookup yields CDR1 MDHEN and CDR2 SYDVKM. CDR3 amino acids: CASSLGGSANYGYTF. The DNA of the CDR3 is TGTGCCAGCAGTTTAGGGGGGAGCGCTAACTATGGCTACACCTTC.

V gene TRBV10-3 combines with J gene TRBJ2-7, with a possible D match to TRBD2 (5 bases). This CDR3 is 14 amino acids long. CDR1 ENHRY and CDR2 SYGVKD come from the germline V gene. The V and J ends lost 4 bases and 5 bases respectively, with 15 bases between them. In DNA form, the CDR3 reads TGTGCCATCAGTGGAAGTAGCGCGGTGAACGAGCAGTACTTC. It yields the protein CAISGSSAVNEQYF.

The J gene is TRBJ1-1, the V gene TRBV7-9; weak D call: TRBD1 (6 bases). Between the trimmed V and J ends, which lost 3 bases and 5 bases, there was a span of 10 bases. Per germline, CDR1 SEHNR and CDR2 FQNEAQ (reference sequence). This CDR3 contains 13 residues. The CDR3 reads CASSFQGWTEAFF. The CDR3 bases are TGTGCCAGCAGCTTCCAGGGGTGGACTGAAGCTTTCTTT.

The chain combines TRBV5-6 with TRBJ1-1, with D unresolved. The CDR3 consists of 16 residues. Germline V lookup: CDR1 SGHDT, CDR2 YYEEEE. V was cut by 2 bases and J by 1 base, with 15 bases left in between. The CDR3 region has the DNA TGTGCCAGCAGCTTCCGAACCGGGAGATCGAACACTGAAGCTTTCTTT. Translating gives CASSFRTGRSNTEAFF.

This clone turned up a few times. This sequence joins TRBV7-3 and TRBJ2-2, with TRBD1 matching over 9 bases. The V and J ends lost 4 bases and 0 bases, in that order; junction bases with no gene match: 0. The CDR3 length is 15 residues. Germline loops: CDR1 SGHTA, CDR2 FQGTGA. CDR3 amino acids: CASSWTGANTGELFF. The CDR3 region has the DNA TGTGCCAGCAGCTGGACAGGGGCGAACACCGGGGAGCTGTTTTTT.

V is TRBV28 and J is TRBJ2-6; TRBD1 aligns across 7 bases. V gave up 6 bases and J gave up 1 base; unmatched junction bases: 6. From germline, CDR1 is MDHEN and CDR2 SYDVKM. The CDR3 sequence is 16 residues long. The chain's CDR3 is CASSQTGWSGANVLTF. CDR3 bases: TGTGCCAGCAGCCAGACAGGGTGGTCTGGGGCCAACGTCCTGACTTTC.

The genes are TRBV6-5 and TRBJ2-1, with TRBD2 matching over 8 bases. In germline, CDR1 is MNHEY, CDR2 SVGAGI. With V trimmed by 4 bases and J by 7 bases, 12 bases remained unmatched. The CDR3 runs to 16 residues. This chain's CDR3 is CASSSITSGRGNEQFF. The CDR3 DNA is TGTGCCAGCAGTTCCATTACTAGCGGACGAGGGAATGAGCAGTTCTTC.

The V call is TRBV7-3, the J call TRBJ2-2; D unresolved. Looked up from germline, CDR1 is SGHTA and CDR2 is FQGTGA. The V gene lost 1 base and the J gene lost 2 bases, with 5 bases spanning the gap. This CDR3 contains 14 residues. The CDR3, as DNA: TGTGCCAGCAGCTTAAACAGCAACACCGGGGAGCTGTTTTTT. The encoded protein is CASSLNSNTGELFF.

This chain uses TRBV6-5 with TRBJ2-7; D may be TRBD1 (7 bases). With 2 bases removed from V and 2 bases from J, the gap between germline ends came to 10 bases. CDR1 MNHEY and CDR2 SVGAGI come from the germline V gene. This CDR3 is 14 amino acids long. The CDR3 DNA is TGTGCCAGCAGTTACGGCAGGGGGGCCTACGAGCAGTACTTC. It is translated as CASSYGRGAYEQYF.

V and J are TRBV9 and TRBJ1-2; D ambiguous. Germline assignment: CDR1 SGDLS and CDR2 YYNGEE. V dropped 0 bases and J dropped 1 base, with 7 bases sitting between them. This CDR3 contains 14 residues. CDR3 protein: CASSVGELNYGYTF. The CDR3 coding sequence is TGTGCCAGCAGCGTAGGGGAGCTTAACTATGGCTACACCTTC.

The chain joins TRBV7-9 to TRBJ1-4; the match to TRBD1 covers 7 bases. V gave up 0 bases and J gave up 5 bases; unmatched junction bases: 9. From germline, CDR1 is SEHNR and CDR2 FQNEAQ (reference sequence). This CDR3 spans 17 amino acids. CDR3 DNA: TGTGCCAGCAGCTTAGCGGGTCGGGGACAGAAGAATGAAAAACTGTTTTTT. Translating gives CASSLAGRGQKNEKLFF.

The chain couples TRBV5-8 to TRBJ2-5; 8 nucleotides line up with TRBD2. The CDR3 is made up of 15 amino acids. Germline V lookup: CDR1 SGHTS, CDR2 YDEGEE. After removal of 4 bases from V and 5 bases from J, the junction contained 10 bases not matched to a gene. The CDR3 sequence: CASSPGSGGVETQYF. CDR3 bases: TGTGCCAGCAGCCCCGGCTCGGGGGGGGTCGAGACCCAGTACTTC.

The CDR3 coding sequence is TGTGCCAGCAGTGTTACGGCGGGGGGGCTCGGCGGGGAGCTGTTTTTT. Translation: CASSVTAGGLGGELFF. The rearrangement uses TRBV2 and TRBJ2-2; 9 nucleotides match TRBD2. Germline V gene data show CDR1 as SNHLY and CDR2 as FYNNEI. V lost 4 bases to trimming and J lost 7 bases; unmatched junction nucleotides: 10. The length of the CDR3 is 16 residues.

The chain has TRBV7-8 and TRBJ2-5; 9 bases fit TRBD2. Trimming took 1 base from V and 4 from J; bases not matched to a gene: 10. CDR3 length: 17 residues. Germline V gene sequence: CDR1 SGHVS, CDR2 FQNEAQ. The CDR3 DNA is TGTGCCAGCAGCTTAGTCGTTAGCGGGAGATCCGGAGAGACCCAGTACTTC. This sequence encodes CASSLVVSGRSGETQYF. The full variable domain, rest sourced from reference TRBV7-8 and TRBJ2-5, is GAGVSQSPRYKVAKRGQDVALRCDPISGHVSLFWYQQALGQGPEFLTYFQNEAQLDKSGLPSDRFFAERPEGSVSTLKIQRTQQEDSAVYLCASSLVVSGRSGETQYFGPGTRLLVL.

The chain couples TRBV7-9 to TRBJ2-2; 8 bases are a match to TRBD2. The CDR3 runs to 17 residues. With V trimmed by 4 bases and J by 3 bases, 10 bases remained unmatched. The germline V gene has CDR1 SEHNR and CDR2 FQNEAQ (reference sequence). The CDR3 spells CASSSPRLALDTGELFF. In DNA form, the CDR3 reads TGTGCCAGCAGCTCCCCCAGACTAGCGTTAGACACCGGGGAGCTGTTTTTT.

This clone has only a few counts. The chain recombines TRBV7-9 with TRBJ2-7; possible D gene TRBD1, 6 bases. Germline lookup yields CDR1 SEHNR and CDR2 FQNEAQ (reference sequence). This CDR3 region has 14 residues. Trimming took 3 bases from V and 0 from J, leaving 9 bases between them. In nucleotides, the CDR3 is TGTGCCAGCAGCTTCGGACAGCCCTCCTACGAGCAGTACTTC. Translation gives CASSFGQPSYEQYF. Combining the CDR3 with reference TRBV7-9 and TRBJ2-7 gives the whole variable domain DTGVSQNPRHKITKRGQNVTFRCDPISEHNRLYWYRQTLGQGPEFLTYFQNEAQLEKSRLLSDRFSAERPKGSFSTLEIQRTEQGDSAMYLCASSFGQPSYEQYFGPGTRLTVT.

CDR3 protein: CASSIRQRETQYF. The CDR3 DNA reads TGTGCCAGTAGTATTCGACAGAGAGAGACCCAGTACTTC. The chain recombines TRBV19 with TRBJ2-5, with D possibly being TRBD1 (5 bases). The CDR3 runs 13 residues. The germline V gene encodes CDR1 LNHDA and CDR2 SQIVND (reference sequence). Trimming cost V 3 bases and J 4 bases, with 9 bases left between them.

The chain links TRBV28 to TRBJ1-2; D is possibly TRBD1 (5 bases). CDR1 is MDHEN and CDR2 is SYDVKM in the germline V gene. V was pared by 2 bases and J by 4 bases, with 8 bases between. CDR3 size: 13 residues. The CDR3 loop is CASSLAGIYGYTF. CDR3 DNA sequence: TGTGCCAGCAGTTTAGCAGGGATCTATGGCTACACCTTC.